This TCR beta chain was sequenced during a study of blood T cells in healthy people across ages (dated by TCRdb to the mid-2010s). With regard to the full study: In model experiments, template switching captured roughly one uniquely barcoded TCR beta cDNA molecule for every two T cells. For two donors (one aged 18 to 30 and one aged 80 or older), the study analyzed two additional independent replicas of 1 million unique cDNA reads from the same blood draw. To track age-related changes in TCR beta repertoire diversity, the study relied on deep sequencing normalized with unique cDNA molecular identifiers. The donors were split into four age groups: young (average roughly 15 years), middle-aged (roughly 40), aged (about 56) and long-lived (approximately 80). Overall results and qualifications from the work: Estimates of total diversity from one million sequenced T cells were regarded as lower bounds and underestimates. Donor CMV infection status was unknown, potentially confounding age-related changes in expanded clonotypes. Because profiling used bulk unsorted PBMCs, naive and antigen-experienced compartments could not be compared conclusively. As age increased, observed TCR beta diversity per million T cells dropped in a roughly linear way, and a significant reduction was already evident by age about 40. There was a strong correlation between observed TCR beta diversity and the percentage of naive T cells measured by flow cytometry. The long-lived group showed more naive CD4+ T cells, fewer expanded clones and increased TCR diversity than the aged group, suggesting age selection.

The library came from 5' RACE. Sequencing used an Illumina HiSeq 2500. A second PCR of roughly 7 to 11 cycles was run with a J-beta primer mix and a sample-barcoded 5' primer. Each TCR beta cDNA molecule received a unique molecular identifier from a template-switch 5' adaptor carrying 12 random nucleotides. Each sample yielded at least 2.5 million CDR3-containing paired-end reads. All of the RNA was converted into first-strand cDNA using the Mint cDNA synthesis kit, with a TRBC-specific oligonucleotide serving as the primer. After uracil-DNA glycosylase treatment, a first 18-cycle PCR used universal primers M1SS and BC2_uni_R on all cDNA. As for the original processing: For normalization, 1 million high-quality reads were randomly selected from each sample, with every read carrying a distinct molecular identifier. Instead of being binned into consensus sequences, reads with shared molecular identifiers were discarded. MiTCR, with a Q25 quality threshold and the strictest error-elimination algorithm, was used for CDR3 identification, clonotype clustering and error correction. A nonparametric unseen species model with Euler transformation was used to estimate lower-bound total TCR beta diversity. TCRdb cleaned the public reads at Q25 with fastp, built clones with MiXCR and kept in-frame beta chains. When rows share a CDR3 protein, they turn into one entry using the most common DNA and genes. The V and J calls reflect TCRdb's pipeline rather than the authors' work. For this sample the table gives 900,000 to 950,000 distinct CDR3 sequences, of which 25% to 30% were detected only once. The ten largest clonotypes hold roughly 10% of the sample.

Compared with germline, V lacks 7 bases and J lacks 0 bases; bases without a gene match: 4. Including the terminal cysteine and phenylalanine, the CDR3 comprises 13 residues. Of all the DNA, just the CDR3 is kept, 39 bases in frame from base 1. From the germline V gene, CDR1 is SQVTM and CDR2 is ANQGSEA. The donors were 40 or so Caucasian individuals from Russia, aged roughly 6 to 100 years, who were systemically healthy. Each donor gave 8.5 to 10 milliliters of peripheral blood, collected into EDTA-treated Vacutainer tubes. Ficoll-Paque density-gradient centrifugation was used to isolate PBMCs, with at least 7 million obtained per sample. Total RNA, at least 6 micrograms per sample, was extracted from PBMCs with Trizol reagent. The percentages of naive CD45RAhigh/CD27high T cells were determined by flow cytometry on a PBMC aliquot from every donor. Regarding this clonotype: The antigen this receptor binds is unknown. Within one base of it there is no much larger clone, and no base qualities were kept.

These records were also assigned to another study, of T cells of mothers and their children. The second investigation adds: Nine systemically healthy Caucasian individuals, comprising three mothers and their six children, were included as donors. cDNA synthesis used all of the extracted RNA, with roughly 1.5 ug of RNA in each 15 ul reaction. Sample barcodes and 2-4 random nucleotides were added via the M1S primer in the second PCR. Over 8 million TCR beta CDR3 reads were obtained for each mother, and around 2.7 million reads were obtained for each child. TCR recombination output is similarly shaped by thymic selection in related and unrelated pairs, with a minor effect exerted by inherited differences. Related mother-child pairs always showed normalized repertoire overlap that was slightly higher than in unrelated mother-child pairs, though the difference was never significant. Persistent microchimeric T cell clones were not detected, at a sensitivity of 95 to 100 clones per million clonotypes. The study used deep NGS to compare TCR beta repertoires of mothers and children, seeking features distinguishing related mother-child pairs from unrelated individuals. Mothers averaged roughly 40 +/- 4 years of age and children averaged around 10 +/- 4 years. Libraries were sequenced on Illumina HiSeq 2000 with 100+100 nt paired-end reads after adapter ligation with NEBNext reagents. To avoid cross-contamination, the mother libraries and the child libraries were prepared a month apart and sequenced in separate runs. Between about 500,000 and 2,300,000 distinct TCR beta clonotypes were identified per donor. Naive TCR beta clonotypes were estimated from low-frequency clonotypes matched to each donor's FACS-determined naive share, without sorting.

The receptor was derived from a woman aged 40 to 55 in good health. The chain links TRBV29-1 with TRBJ1-1; 8 bases in between match TRBD1. The sample comprised blood. The CDR3 protein: CSADRGMNTEAFF. The bases are TGCAGCGCCGACAGGGGAATGAACACTGAAGCTTTCTTT.